This TCR beta chain was recorded in a study of cytomegalovirus exposure and HLA in healthy donors (TCRdb year 2017). Looking at the study overall: According to an earlier analysis of several hundred of the donors, about 179 million T cells yielded 90 million to 140 million unique TCR beta sequences and about 300 Gb of sequence data. An early release that covered some 630 HLA-typed donors contained approximately 300 gigabases of sequencing data and about 93 million unique TCR sequences. Among the 398 genotyped donors, under 90% belonged to the genetic ancestry cluster associated with self-reported Caucasian donors. The aim of the study was to test whether cataloging public T cell receptors could identify signatures of past pathogen exposure. Using immunosequencing, the study profiled T cell repertoires from 666 subjects and related those repertoires to cytomegalovirus serostatus. Along with the 666-subject first cohort, a separate validation cohort of around 110 different subjects was used. To predict cytomegalovirus infection status, the study combined high-throughput TCR immunosequencing, statistical association of individual TCRs with disease status, and machine learning. In a later analysis, previously published TCR beta repertoires from 666 donors were re-analyzed and high-resolution HLA genotyping was added so that TCR occurrence patterns could be studied. Rather than using new phenotypic data, the later analysis identified candidate immune exposures from TCR beta sequences and from how often those sequences occurred across donors. In an earlier analysis of several hundred of the donors, high-throughput TCR beta sequencing was used to judge whether each TCR beta V gene segment behaved as functional or pseudogenic. Donor age, sex, ethnicity and CMV serostatus were compiled together with the repertoire data. A later genetic analysis took genome-wide SNP genotypes for about 60% of the roughly 670 donors and used that subset as a discovery cohort. All discovery cohort repertoires had been generated on a single sequencing platform. Class I and class II HLA loci were covered by the typing at four-digit resolution. Typing coverage differed by locus: A, B, C, DRB1 and DQB1 were typed in roughly 629-640 donors, DQA1 in approximately 520, DPA1 in nearly 610, and DPB1 in 472. Roughly 5 DR-DQ haplotypes were treated as single units for association and clustering because of strong linkage in the cohort. Among 300 to 500 genotyped donors of the cohort, an average of around 220,000 unique TCR beta nucleotide sequences was sequenced per donor, of which about 19% were non-productive.

Library preparation used the immunoSEQ multiplex PCR assay. For the multiplex PCR, a mixture combining 60 forward primers for TCR Vbeta segments and 13 reverse primers for TCR Jbeta segments was used. Amplification of the CDR3 region of rearranged TCR beta genes was performed with a multiplex PCR assay on genomic DNA. The amplified TCR beta libraries were sequenced on the Illumina HiSeq System as 87-base-pair reads. As for the original processing: Across the 600 to 700 repertoires, a later analysis counted approximately 83 million unique TCR beta chains, 9.5 million to 12 million of which were shared by at least two donors. Raw reads were error-corrected and collapsed into unique sequences with a nearest-neighbor algorithm that merged closely related sequences to remove PCR and sequencing errors. Alignment of CDR3 sequences to IMGT reference sequences was used to assign V, D and J gene segments. Each retained sequence needed at least a six-nucleotide match to both a V gene segment and a J gene segment. A rearrangement was called productive if the CDR3 had no stop codons and remained in frame with V and J, and every other rearrangement was called non-productive. CDR3 was defined according to IMGT convention as the region running from the second conserved V-encoded cysteine to the conserved J-encoded phenylalanine. Sequences without an unambiguous match to a single V gene segment were excluded from the earlier analysis of over 500 of the donors. An earlier analysis of fewer than 750 of the donors called V segments functional above 56.7% productive rearrangements and segregating when the between-donor standard deviation exceeded 5%. A statistical classification framework was built for diagnosing cytomegalovirus status from the catalog of TCR beta chain sequences. A later analysis assigned V and J genes by comparing TCR nucleotide sequences with IMGT/GENE-DB human TR gene sequences. A later analysis assigned CDR3 sequences and most-parsimonious VDJ recombination scenarios with the TCRdist pipeline. A later analysis defined each TCR beta chain by its CDR3 amino acid sequence plus V-gene family, and excluded reads lacking a unique V-gene family. To address suspected cross-contamination and a sequencing artifact, a later analysis removed approximately 590 highly shared, low-generation-probability nucleotide sequences. For each public chain, a later analysis derived a clonal expansion index from normalized ranks of inferred template counts within each repertoire. In a later analysis, generation probabilities were computed with a VDJ recombination model fitted to out-of-frame rearrangements, and the resulting probabilities were checked against IGoR. In a later analysis, hypergeometric tests were used to score TCR-TCR, TCR-HLA and TCR-CMV co-occurrence, with a repertoire-size bias correction applied to TCR pairs. In a later analysis, false discovery rates were estimated by permuting HLA or CMV assignments 20 times. In a later analysis, co-occurring TCRs were grouped using DBSCAN, and TCRdist sequence similarity was added for clustering within HLA-allele-positive subsets. Repertoires with fewer than 30,000 or more than 120,000 public chains, plus five repertoires with anomalous nucleotide sharing, were excluded from co-occurrence clustering. As stored in TCRdb, this immuneACCESS dataset retains in-frame rearrangements with V and J assigned. A fraction of the clones does not appear; measured against another copy, unresolved V genes explain less than half of the discrepancy, and the remainder lacks a known reason. The DNA gave D and trimming, while V, J and clone size come from that table. This sample holds some 92,000 clones; more than 65% were observed only once. The ten top clones hold approximately 2.6% of the sample.

The cohort comprised some 700 healthy bone marrow donors. Cohort members were all nominally healthy when sampled, although unrecorded immune exposures were likely present. The donor was CMV seronegative and was included in the group of 352 seronegative cohort members. Every donor gave a peripheral blood sample, and the peripheral blood mononuclear cells from that sample were used for TCR beta sequencing. The Qiagen DNeasy Blood Extraction Kit was used to extract genomic DNA from the blood cell samples. What the authors observed across the whole study: HLA typing was unavailable for some donors at each locus, so association tests used only the typed subset. A cluster of highly shared sequence variants was judged likely to represent a technical artifact of the sequencing pipeline. Most TCR sequences were seen in very few donors, while some public TCRs were found in many individuals. A later genetic analysis reported fewer N-insertions in productive TCRs among donors in an Asian-associated ancestry cluster than the roughly 640-donor mean. The presence/absence analyses assumed that sequencing depth was roughly uniform across donors, and that assumption may not be true. According to a later analysis, parvovirus B19, influenza, CMV and Epstein-Barr virus appeared linked to several top co-occurrence clusters. A total of 150 or so TCR beta chains were listed by the study as associated with cytomegalovirus. An earlier analysis of some 560 of the donors showed that most TCR beta V segments appeared in productive rearrangements either about 87% or about 30% of the time, which broadly matched IMGT annotations. At a false discovery rate of 0.05, a later analysis linked fewer than 20,000 TCR beta sequences to specific HLA alleles. The authors suggested that the approach could potentially be generalized to other disease states and immunological phenotypes. Strong co-occurrence of HLA alleles, especially DR and DQ, made assigning TCR associations to individual alleles difficult. A later analysis found that TCR association rates varied across HLA loci, with DRB1 alleles showing the most associated TCRs and HLA-C alleles the fewest. In a later analysis, most CMV-associated TCR beta chains were found to appear HLA-restricted, with HLA associations seemingly driven largely by CMV exposure. The cohort was sequenced for TCR beta chains only, and without alpha or paired-chain data the features that could be detected were limited. A further reported finding was that TCR beta sequences accurately predicted the HLA-A and HLA-B alleles for most subjects in the first cohort. In vitro tests confirmed that a few of the cytomegalovirus-associated TCR beta chains recognize cytomegalovirus antigens. Linkage disequilibrium might explain the correlated functional status among segregating V segments, but an unknown experimental factor could not be excluded. Because counts were too low, seventeen rarely observed V segments, including chromosome 9 orphons, were excluded from the earlier analysis of roughly 580 of the donors. In both the original and validation cohorts, the classifier was reported to diagnose cytomegalovirus status with high specificity and sensitivity. Immune exposure information for the cohort was limited to CMV serostatus. In a later analysis, HLA-associated TCR beta chains showed more clonal expansion and lower generation probabilities than non-associated chains that were equally common. In a later genetic analysis, a missense DCLRE1C variant was associated with V-gene and J-gene trimming of TCR beta chains, and the association was replicated in an independent cohort.

This clone was seen more than once but under ten times. Its target antigen remains unknown. No much larger clonotype is one base removed from it; base qualities were not supplied. Sequencing used PBMCs. The source is a man aged 30-40 years in good health and CMV-seronegative.

The DNA sequence is as follows: TGTGCCAGCAGCTTCTTAGGAGGGGACACTGAAGCTTTCTTT. It is translated as CASSFLGGDTEAFF. Recombination linked TRBV7-8 to TRBJ1-1, and the D gene may be TRBD1, 5 bases matching. Counted from cysteine to phenylalanine, this CDR3 has 14 amino acids. Here the CDR3 DNA is all that survives: 42 bases in frame from base 1. The germline V gene specifies SGHVS as CDR1 and FQNEAQ as CDR2. V is cut by 3 bases and J by 3 bases, and the space between the germline ends is 11 bases.